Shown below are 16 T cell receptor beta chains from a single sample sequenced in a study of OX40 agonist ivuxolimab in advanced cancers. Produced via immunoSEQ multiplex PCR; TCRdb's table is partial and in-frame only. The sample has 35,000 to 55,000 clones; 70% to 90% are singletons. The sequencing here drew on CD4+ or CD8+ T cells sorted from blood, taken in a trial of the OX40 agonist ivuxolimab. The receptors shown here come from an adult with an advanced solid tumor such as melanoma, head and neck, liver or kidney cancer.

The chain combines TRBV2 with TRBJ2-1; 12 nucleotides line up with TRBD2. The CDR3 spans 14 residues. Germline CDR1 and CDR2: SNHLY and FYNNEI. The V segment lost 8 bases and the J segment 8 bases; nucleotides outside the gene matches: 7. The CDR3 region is CASQRTSGNYEQFF. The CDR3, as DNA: TGTGCCAGCCAAAGGACTAGCGGGAACTATGAGCAGTTCTTC. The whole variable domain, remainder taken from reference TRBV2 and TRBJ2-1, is EPEVTQTPSHQVTQMGQEVILRCVPISNHLYFYWYRQILGQKVEFLVSFYNNEISEKSEIFDDQFSVERPDGSNFTLKIRSTKLEDSAMYFCASQRTSGNYEQFFGPGTRLTVL.

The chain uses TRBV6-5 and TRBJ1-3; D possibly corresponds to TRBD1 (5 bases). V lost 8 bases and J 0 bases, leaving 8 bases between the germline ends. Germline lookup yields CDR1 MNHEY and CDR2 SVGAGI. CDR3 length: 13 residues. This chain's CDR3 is CASRGHSGNTIYF. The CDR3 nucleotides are TGTGCCAGCCGGGGCCACTCTGGAAACACCATATATTTT.

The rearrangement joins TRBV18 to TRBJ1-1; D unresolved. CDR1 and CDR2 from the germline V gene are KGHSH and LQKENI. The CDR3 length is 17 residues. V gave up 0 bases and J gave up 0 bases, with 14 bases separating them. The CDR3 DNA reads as TGTGCCAGCTCACCACCGGAGTCCGGGCCATTGAACACTGAAGCTTTCTTT. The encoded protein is CASSPPESGPLNTEAFF.

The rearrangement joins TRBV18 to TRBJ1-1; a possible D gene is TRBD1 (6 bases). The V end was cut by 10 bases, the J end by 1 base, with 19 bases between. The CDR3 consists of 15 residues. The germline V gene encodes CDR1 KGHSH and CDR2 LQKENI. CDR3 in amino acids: CATRPGTLTNTEAFF. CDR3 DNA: TGTGCCACCCGACCCGGGACACTGACGAACACTGAAGCTTTCTTT.

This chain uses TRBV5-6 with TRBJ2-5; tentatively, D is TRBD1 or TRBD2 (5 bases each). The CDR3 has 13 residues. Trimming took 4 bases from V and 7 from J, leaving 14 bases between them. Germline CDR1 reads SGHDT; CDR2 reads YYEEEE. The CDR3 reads CASSPRGRWTQYF. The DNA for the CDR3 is TGTGCCAGCAGCCCCCGGGGCCGGTGGACCCAGTACTTC.

CDR3 sequence (DNA): TGTGCCAGCAGCTTGGCACCGAATGAGTCATATGGCTACACCTTC. This gives the protein CASSLAPNESYGYTF. This chain connects TRBV5-8 to TRBJ1-2; D gene uncertain. This CDR3 region has 15 residues. Germline assignment: CDR1 SGHTS and CDR2 YDEGEE. Deletions cut 0 bases from V and 5 bases from J, with 14 bases between.

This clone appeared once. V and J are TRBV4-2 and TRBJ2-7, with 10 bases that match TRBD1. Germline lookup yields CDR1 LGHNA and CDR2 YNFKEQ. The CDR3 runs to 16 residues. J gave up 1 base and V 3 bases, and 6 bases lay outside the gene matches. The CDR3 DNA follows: TGTGCCAGCAGCCATATCGGGACAGGGGTTTCCTACGAGCAGTACTTC. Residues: CASSHIGTGVSYEQYF.

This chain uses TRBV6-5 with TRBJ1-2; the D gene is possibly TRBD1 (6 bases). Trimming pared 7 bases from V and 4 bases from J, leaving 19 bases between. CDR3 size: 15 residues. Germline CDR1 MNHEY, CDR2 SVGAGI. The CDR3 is CASKPSKGGGYGYTF. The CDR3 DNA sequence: TGTGCCAGCAAACCCTCAAAGGGGGGCGGCTATGGCTACACCTTC.

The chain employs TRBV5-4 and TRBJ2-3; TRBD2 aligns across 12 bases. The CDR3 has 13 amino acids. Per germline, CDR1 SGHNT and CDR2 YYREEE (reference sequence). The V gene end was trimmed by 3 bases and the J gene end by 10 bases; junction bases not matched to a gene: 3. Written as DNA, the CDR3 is TGTGCCAGCAGCTCGAGGACTAGCGGGGCGCAGTATTTT. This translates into CASSSRTSGAQYF.

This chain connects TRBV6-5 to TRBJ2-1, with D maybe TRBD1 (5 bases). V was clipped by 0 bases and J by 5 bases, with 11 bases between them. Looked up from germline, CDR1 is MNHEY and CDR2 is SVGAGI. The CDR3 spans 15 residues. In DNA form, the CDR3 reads TGTGCCAGCAGTTACTCGGGCCAGGGAAACAATGAGCAGTTCTTC. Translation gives CASSYSGQGNNEQFF.

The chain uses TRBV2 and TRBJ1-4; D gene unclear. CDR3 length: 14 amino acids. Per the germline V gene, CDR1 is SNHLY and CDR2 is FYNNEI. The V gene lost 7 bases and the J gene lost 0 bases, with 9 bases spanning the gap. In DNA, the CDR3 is TGTGCCAGCACGGGAATCGCAACTAATGAAAAACTGTTTTTT. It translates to CASTGIATNEKLFF.

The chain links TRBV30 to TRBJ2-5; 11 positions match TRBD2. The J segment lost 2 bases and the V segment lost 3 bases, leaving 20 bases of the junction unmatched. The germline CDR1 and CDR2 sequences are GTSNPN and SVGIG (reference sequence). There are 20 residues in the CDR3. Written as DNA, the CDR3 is TGTGCCTGGAGAGGACGTCTAGCGGGAGGATATGCCCAGTTACAAGAGACCCAGTACTTC. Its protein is CAWRGRLAGGYAQLQETQYF.

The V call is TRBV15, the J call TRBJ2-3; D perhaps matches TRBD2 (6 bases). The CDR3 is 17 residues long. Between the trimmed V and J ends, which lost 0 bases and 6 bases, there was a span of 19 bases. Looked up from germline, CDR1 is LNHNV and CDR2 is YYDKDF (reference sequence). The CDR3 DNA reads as TGTGCCACCAGCAGAGATTCGCGACTAGGAGTTTCGGATACGCAGTATTTT. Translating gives CATSRDSRLGVSDTQYF.

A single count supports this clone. The CDR3 here is CASSPRLAGDHNEQFF. The CDR3 region has the DNA TGCGCCAGCAGCCCGCGACTAGCGGGAGACCACAATGAGCAGTTCTTC. J is TRBJ2-1 and V is TRBV4-1; TRBD2 matches at 12 bases. From germline, CDR1 is MGHRA and CDR2 YSYEKL. V shed 4 bases and J 5 bases; nucleotides not matched to a gene: 6. The CDR3 has 16 residues.

CDR3 residues: CASSLARLAGVYEQYF. CDR3 coding DNA: TGTGCCAGCAGCTTAGCCCGACTAGCGGGAGTCTACGAGCAGTACTTC. The chain carries TRBV7-2 and TRBJ2-5; 12 bases match TRBD2. The end of the DNA fits TRBJ2-7 better, so the J call may be wrong. The CDR3 extends over 16 amino acids. CDR1 SGHTA and CDR2 FQGNSA come from the germline V gene.

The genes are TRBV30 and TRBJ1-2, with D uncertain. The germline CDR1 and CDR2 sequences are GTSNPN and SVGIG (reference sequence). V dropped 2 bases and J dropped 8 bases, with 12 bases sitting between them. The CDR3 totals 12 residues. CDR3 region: CAWSPSSWGYTF. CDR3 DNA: TGTGCCTGGAGTCCTTCCAGTTGGGGCTACACCTTC.